Presented here are 8 T cell receptor beta chains from one specimen sequenced in a study of patients and donors after allogeneic stem cell transplantation. TCRdb analysed the RT-PCR reads with MiXCR anew, one entry per CDR3 protein. The sample contains about 110,000 distinct CDR3 sequences, approximately 40% of which appear only once. Source material: blood, either unsorted or a sorted T cell fraction (not recorded which). These receptors were collected from a human donor who was either an allogeneic HSCT recipient or a stem cell or donor lymphocyte infusion donor (not recorded which). It is not recorded whose cells these are; they may come from a transplant donor.

This clonotype has only a few counts. This sequence joins TRBV5-1 and TRBJ2-7; no firm D call. CDR3 size: 14 residues. Trimming shortened V by 0 bases and J by 4 bases, and 11 bases separated the two germline ends. Per germline, CDR1 SGHRS and CDR2 YFSETQ. The CDR3 coding sequence is TGCGCCAGCAGCTTGGAAATCACGGCATACGAGCAGTACTTC. Translation: CASSLEITAYEQYF.

This clonotype has a handful of counts. The V call is TRBV28, the J call TRBJ2-3; D not resolved. Germline values: CDR1 MDHEN, CDR2 SYDVKM. CDR3 size: 14 residues. V lost 2 bases, J lost 0 bases, and 6 bases lay in between. CDR3 DNA sequence: TGTGCCAGCAGTTTACCCGGAAGCACAGATACGCAGTATTTT. Amino acids: CASSLPGSTDTQYF.

This CDR3 is CASMVQGGNQPQHF. In DNA, the CDR3 is TGTGCCAGCATGGTACAGGGGGGCAATCAGCCCCAGCATTTT. The chain carries TRBV6-2 or TRBV6-3 and TRBJ1-5, with 8 nucleotides matching TRBD1. CDR3 length equals 14 residues. Per the germline V gene, CDR1 is MNHEY and CDR2 is SVGEGT. The V segment lost 7 bases and the J segment 2 bases; nucleotides outside the gene matches: 4.

This chain's CDR3 is CSVEPSSTDTQYF. The CDR3 DNA reads as TGCAGCGTTGAACCATCTAGCACAGATACGCAGTATTTT. The J gene is TRBJ2-3, the V gene TRBV29-1; no clear D. V lost 2 bases and J lost 0, with 6 bases in between. In germline, CDR1 is SQVTM, CDR2 ANQGSEA. The CDR3 totals 13 residues.

CDR3 sequence: CATQDGTLNTGELFF. The CDR3 bases are TGTGCCACCCAGGACGGGACACTTAACACCGGGGAGCTGTTTTTT. V gene TRBV24-1 combines with J gene TRBJ2-2; the D gene is possibly TRBD1 (6 bases). The CDR3 extends over 15 amino acids. The germline V gene has CDR1 KGHDR and CDR2 SFDVKD. V lost 9 bases and J 2 bases, leaving 15 bases between the germline ends.

This clonotype showed up just a few times. The chain couples TRBV7-2 to TRBJ1-2, with D perhaps matching TRBD1 (5 bases). The CDR3 consists of 15 residues. The V gene lost 3 bases and the J gene lost 5 bases, with 16 bases spanning the gap. Per germline, CDR1 SGHTA and CDR2 FQGNSA. The DNA for the CDR3 is TGTGCCAGCAGCTTCGGACAACCGGGGGGTTATGGCTACACCTTC. Translating gives CASSFGQPGGYGYTF.

The chain recombines TRBV7-9 with TRBJ1-4; 9 bases are shared with TRBD1. The CDR3 is 15 amino acids. The germline V gene encodes CDR1 SEHNR and CDR2 FQNEAQ (reference sequence). Germline trimming cut 5 bases from V and 7 bases from J; bases unmatched to any gene: 8. In DNA, the CDR3 is TGTGCCAGCAGCCTAGGAGGGACAGGGAGTGAAAAACTGTTTTTT. This translates into CASSLGGTGSEKLFF.

This sequence joins TRBV6-5 and TRBJ2-5; 7 bases fit TRBD1. The CDR3 consists of 14 residues. The germline gives CDR1 MNHEY, CDR2 SVGAGI. J gave up 2 bases and V 5 bases, and 5 bases lay outside the gene matches. The CDR3 sequence: CASSLWGQQETQYF. The DNA for the CDR3 is TGTGCCAGCAGTCTATGGGGACAGCAAGAGACCCAGTACTTC.